Listed here are 5 T cell receptor beta chains from one sample, sequenced in a study of human T cells and chemical hapten exposure. TCRdb re-called the RACE reads with MiXCR, one entry per CDR3 protein. This sample yields approximately 28,000 distinct CDR3 sequences, of which over 9% are seen a single time; approximately 7% belongs to the top ten. Time point denoted: patch test 2, 6 weeks after DPC sensitization. Specified treatment: therapeutic diphenylcyclopropenone sensitization with weekly scalp DPC. The sample was whole blood, taken in connection with sensitization to the hapten diphenylcyclopropenone (DPC). The receptors shown here come from a man younger than 40 with alopecia areata. Some clones in this sample may be carry-over from other donors' samples.

This clonotype was detected ten times or more. The CDR3 loop reads CASSGGGNQPQHF. The CDR3 DNA reads as TGTGCCAGCTCCGGGGGAGGCAATCAGCCCCAGCATTTT. This chain joins TRBV18 and TRBJ1-5; TRBD1 is a possible D gene (5 bases). Germline V lookup: CDR1 KGHSH, CDR2 LQKENI. CDR3 length equals 13 residues. The V gene lost 6 bases and the J gene lost 2 bases, with 8 bases spanning the gap.

This clonotype was counted at least ten times. The chain is built from TRBV2 and TRBJ1-1; D unresolved. CDR3 size: 13 residues. Germline values: CDR1 SNHLY, CDR2 FYNNEI. Trimming pared 6 bases from V and 1 base from J, leaving 9 bases between. This CDR3 is CASRGSPNTEAFF. CDR3 DNA sequence: TGTGCCAGCAGAGGCAGCCCGAACACTGAAGCTTTCTTT.

This clonotype was recorded many times. The chain couples TRBV4-3 to TRBJ2-7; 9 nucleotides agree with TRBD2. CDR3 length equals 17 residues. Germline V gene lookup returns CDR1 LGHNA and CDR2 YSLEER. J lost 6 bases, V lost 0 bases, and 12 bases had no gene match. CDR3 coding DNA: TGCGCCAGCAGCCAAGACGCGGGAGGGGCAGGTGCGGGCGAGCAGTACTTC. It yields the protein CASSQDAGGAGAGEQYF.

This clonotype was seen a few times. The gene calls are TRBV3-1 and TRBJ2-3; TRBD2 matches 8 bases. The junction had 6 bases not matched to a gene; V was cut back by 3 bases and J by 1 base. This CDR3 comprises 16 residues. CDR1 and CDR2 (germline): LGHDT, YNNKEL (reference sequence). Here the CDR3 DNA reads TGTGCCAGCAGCCATCGGCGAGCGGGGGGCACAGATACGCAGTATTTT. The encoded protein is CASSHRRAGGTDTQYF.

This clonotype was recorded at least ten times. The CDR3 is CASSPQLQGTDSPLHF. The CDR3 DNA reads TGTGCCAGCTCACCACAACTACAGGGTACGGATTCACCCCTCCACTTT. This chain connects TRBV18 to TRBJ1-6; maybe TRBD1 (6 bases). Germline-derived CDR1 and CDR2 are KGHSH and LQKENI. V was trimmed by 1 base and J by 8 bases, leaving 15 bases between them. This CDR3 has 16 amino acids.